This T cell receptor beta chain was identified during a study of blood T cell repertoires in COVID-19. About the study: Specimens from acute and convalescent COVID-19 originated in the United States, Italy and Spain.

V lost 3 bases and J lost 4; bases outside the gene matches: 5. In germline, CDR1 is LNHNV, CDR2 YYDKDF (reference sequence). The CDR3 has 15 residues. Per the original data handling: For nucleated cells, counts were estimated from reference gene primer amplification. Generated by immunoSEQ multiplex PCR, the TCRdb table keeps only in-frame clones and is missing some. The V and J calls and the clone size are those of that table, but D and trimming were determined from the DNA. The data hold about 230,000 clones, with 80% to 85% observed a single time. The sequencing input was peripheral blood. The TCR sequence derives from a man in his forties with acute or convalescent COVID-19. The chain recombines TRBV15 with TRBJ2-2; 7 bases fit TRBD1. The CDR3 nucleotides are TGTGCCACCAGCAGGACAGGGTTGGGCACCGGGGAGCTGTTTTTT. This translates into CATSRTGLGTGELFF.